This is a list of T cell receptor beta chains from one sample in a study of vaccination and CD4 T cells after COVID-19. TCRdb reprocessed the PCR reads with MiXCR, giving one entry per CDR3 protein. The top ten hold just over 15% of the sample, which has about 12,000 distinct CDR3 sequences, 45% to 55% seen once. Their antigens remain unidentified. Sequencing was done on a sample of CD4+ T cells from blood, cultured in vitro. The receptor set was obtained from a human donor who had recovered from COVID-19. The CDR3 runs from the conserved cysteine through the conserved F or W. The D gene is left open where the match is weak. Size is omitted from some rows. Given values are once, few, many or a class for expanded clones.

TRBV10-3,TRBJ1-6,.,TRBD1,TGTGCCATCAGCGATTTCAGGGGGCGCCGGGATAATTCACCCCTCCACTTT,CAISDFRGRRDNSPLHF
TRBV7-2,TRBJ2-5,.,TRBD2,TGTGCCAGCAGCTTAGCGGGAGGGCAGACCCAGTACTTC,CASSLAGGQTQYF
TRBV5-6,TRBJ2-7,.,.,TGTGCCAGCAGCTTGGCCTTGCCGCCGGAAATCTTC,CASSLALPPEIF
TRBV7-6,TRBJ1-6,.,.,TGTGCCAGCAGCTTAGCGGCAGGGACGGGTTCACCCCTCCACTTT,CASSLAAGTGSPLHF
TRBV4-1,TRBJ2-1,.,.,TGCGCCAGCAGCCAATATGTAACGGCCTACAATGAGCAGTTCTTC,CASSQYVTAYNEQFF
TRBV15,TRBJ2-1,.,.,TGTGCCACCAGCAGAGAAAGCAGAGGAAGCTCCTACAATGAGCAGTTCTTC,CATSRESRGSSYNEQFF
TRBV27,TRBJ1-2,.,.,TGTGCCAGCAGTTTTGGCTTCGGGGGCTCCTATGGCTACACCTTC,CASSFGFGGSYGYTF
TRBV19,TRBJ1-2,.,.,TGTGCCAGTAGTATTCAGGGGAACTATGGCTACACCTTC,CASSIQGNYGYTF
TRBV28,TRBJ1-4,few,.,TGTGCCAGCAGTCCACAAGGGGCCGCACGTTGGGAAAAACTGTTTTTT,CASSPQGAARWEKLFF
TRBV5-8,TRBJ1-5,.,.,TGTGCCAGCAGCTGGACGGGGGGCTCAGAGCCCCAGCATTTT,CASSWTGGSEPQHF
TRBV12-3/TRBV12-4,TRBJ1-5,once,.,TGTGCCAGCACCATGGGGGGATGGAACAATCAGCCCCAGCATTTT,CASTMGGWNNQPQHF
TRBV12-3/TRBV12-4,TRBJ2-7,.,.,TGTGCCAGCAGACCCTCCGGGGTGAGGTACGAGCAGTACTTC,CASRPSGVRYEQYF
TRBV6-1,TRBJ1-4,.,.,TGTGCCAGCAGTGTGGGCCACGGGGAAAAACTGTTTTTT,CASSVGHGEKLFF
TRBV2,TRBJ1-1,few,.,TGTGCCAGCAGCGACTCGGGGAACACTGAAGCTTTCTTT,CASSDSGNTEAFF
TRBV7-9,TRBJ2-3,.,.,TGTGCCAGCAGCTTAGAGGGTAGCACAGATACGCAGTATTTT,CASSLEGSTDTQYF
TRBV6-1,TRBJ2-7,.,TRBD2,TGTGCCAGCAGCCTGTTCGCCGGGAGGGCCCAATTCGCATACGAGCAGTACTTC,CASSLFAGRAQFAYEQYF
TRBV28,TRBJ2-5,.,TRBD2,TGTGCCAGCAGTGTACCGGGACTAGCGGGAACAGAGACCCAGTACTTC,CASSVPGLAGTETQYF
TRBV6-1,TRBJ2-5,few,TRBD1,TGTGCCAGCAGTGTGGGGACAGCGGTCCAAGAGACCCAGTACTTC,CASSVGTAVQETQYF
TRBV12-3/TRBV12-4,TRBJ2-7,.,.,TGTGCCAGCAGTTCCGTCGGGACGGTGTACGAGCAGTACTTC,CASSSVGTVYEQYF
TRBV20-1,TRBJ1-2,.,TRBD1,TGCAGTGCTCGGACAGGGGGCTATGGCTACACCTTC,CSARTGGYGYTF
TRBV24-1,TRBJ2-3,few,TRBD1,TGTGCCACCAGTGACCTGGGACAGGCCCAACGGAGGCGGCCGCCTAACACAGATACGCAGTATTTT,CATSDLGQAQRRRPPNTDTQYF
TRBV20-1,TRBJ2-7,few,.,TGCAGTGCTAGGAGACCTGACGAGACTAGTGCCACTAGTTACGAGCAGTACTTC,CSARRPDETSATSYEQYF
TRBV18,TRBJ2-5,.,TRBD2,TGTGCCAGCTCTCCTAGACTAGCAGGAGAGACCCAGTACTTC,CASSPRLAGETQYF
TRBV18,TRBJ2-7,.,.,TGTGCCAGCTCACGGGACATCGGATACGAGCAGTACTTC,CASSRDIGYEQYF
TRBV28,TRBJ2-5,.,.,TGTGCCAGCAGTCTCAAGGGGACCCAGTACTTC,CASSLKGTQYF
TRBV5-4,TRBJ1-5,.,.,TGTGCCAGCCCCGTAAAAAAGTCGGTCAATCAGCCCCAGCATTTT,CASPVKKSVNQPQHF
TRBV6-5,TRBJ2-7,few,TRBD2,TGTGCCAGCAGTTACGGGGGACTAGGTCCCCACGAGCAGTACTTC,CASSYGGLGPHEQYF
TRBV29-1,TRBJ2-3,.,TRBD2,TGCAGCGTTGGGACTAGCGGGAGGGCAGATACGCAGTATTTT,CSVGTSGRADTQYF
TRBV18,TRBJ2-1,.,TRBD1,TGTGCCAGCTCACCACCTTCGGCAGGGGGCCTGGACAATGAGCAGTTCTTC,CASSPPSAGGLDNEQFF
TRBV10-2,TRBJ2-3,few,.,TGCGCCAGCAGTGAGTCTACAGCAGATACGCAGTATTTT,CASSESTADTQYF
TRBV20-1,TRBJ1-1,few,.,TGCAGTGCAATCAATAGTGGGACTGAAGCTTTCTTT,CSAINSGTEAFF
TRBV12-3/TRBV12-4,TRBJ1-5,.,.,TGTGCCAGCAGCAATCCACCAGGGATTCAGCCCCAGCATTTT,CASSNPPGIQPQHF
TRBV7-3,TRBJ2-7,.,TRBD2,TGTGCCAGCAGCTTAACGGGACTAGCGGGCTCCTACGAGCAGTACTTC,CASSLTGLAGSYEQYF
TRBV7-9,TRBJ1-6,.,.,TGTGCCAGCAGCTTAAGTGACATATCGGTCTCACCCCTCCACTTT,CASSLSDISVSPLHF
TRBV9,TRBJ1-6,.,TRBD1,TGTGCCAGCAGCGTGGGGACAGGGGGTTCACCCCTCCACTTT,CASSVGTGGSPLHF
TRBV11-1,TRBJ2-5,few,.,TGTGCCAGCGGAATCAGCCTGCCAGAGACCCAGTACTTC,CASGISLPETQYF
TRBV7-7,TRBJ2-7,.,TRBD2,TGTGCTAGCAGCCCCCAGCGGGGCGCCTACGAGCAGTACTTC,CASSPQRGAYEQYF
TRBV9,TRBJ1-1,.,.,TGTGCCAGCAGCGTAGGCGCGGGGGGGATGAACACTGAAGCTTTCTTT,CASSVGAGGMNTEAFF
TRBV7-9,TRBJ1-5,.,TRBD1,TGTGCCAGCAGCTCTGCCCGACCGGGACAGGGGGCCGGGCAGCCCCAGCATTTT,CASSSARPGQGAGQPQHF
TRBV12-3/TRBV12-4,TRBJ2-2,.,.,TGTGCCAGCAGTTTAAGTGCCGGGGAGCTGTTTTTT,CASSLSAGELFF
TRBV28,TRBJ1-1,.,TRBD1,TGTGCCAGCAGTGCGACAGGGGGCGCTCACACTGAAGCTTTCTTT,CASSATGGAHTEAFF
TRBV28,TRBJ2-7,.,.,TGTGCCAGCGGGGGTAGGGGGACCCCCGCCTACGAGCAGTACTTC,CASGGRGTPAYEQYF
TRBV6-1,TRBJ1-5,few,.,TGTGCCAGCAGTAGGCTCCAGGGAAATCAGCCCCAGCATTTT,CASSRLQGNQPQHF
TRBV7-3,TRBJ2-7,.,.,TGTGCCAGCAGCTTAGCCGCCGGGACATCCTACGAGCAGTACTTC,CASSLAAGTSYEQYF
TRBV2,TRBJ1-1,few,.,TGTGCCAGCATCACCGACCTGAAAGGCACTGAAGCTTTCTTT,CASITDLKGTEAFF
TRBV19,TRBJ2-1,few,TRBD1,TGTGCCAGTAGTTCCGACGGACAGGTTGGGAACAATGAGCAGTTCTTC,CASSSDGQVGNNEQFF
TRBV7-6,TRBJ1-5,.,.,TGTGCCAGCAGCTCGGACAACAATCAGCCCCAGCATTTT,CASSSDNNQPQHF
TRBV20-1,TRBJ2-1,.,.,TGCAGTGCCAGAGGGTGGCCTCTTTCCTACAATGAGCAGTTCTTC,CSARGWPLSYNEQFF
TRBV11-3,TRBJ2-5,few,.,TGTGCCAGCAGCCCAGGGAGAGTCCAAGAGACCCAGTACTTC,CASSPGRVQETQYF